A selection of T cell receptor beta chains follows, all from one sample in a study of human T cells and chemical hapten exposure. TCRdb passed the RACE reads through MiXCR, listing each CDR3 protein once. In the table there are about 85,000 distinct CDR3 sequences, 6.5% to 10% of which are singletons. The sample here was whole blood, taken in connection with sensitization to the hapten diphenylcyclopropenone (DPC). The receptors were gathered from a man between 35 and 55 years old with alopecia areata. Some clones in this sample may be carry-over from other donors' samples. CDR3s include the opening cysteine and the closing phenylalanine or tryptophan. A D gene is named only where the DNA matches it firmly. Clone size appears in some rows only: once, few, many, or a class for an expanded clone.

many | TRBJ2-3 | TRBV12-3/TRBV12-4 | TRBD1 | CASSWTGGTDTQYF | TGTGCCAGCAGTTGGACAGGGGGGACAGATACGCAGTATTTT
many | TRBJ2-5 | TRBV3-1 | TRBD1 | CASSPGQEETQYF | TGTGCCAGCAGCCCAGGACAGGAAGAGACCCAGTACTTC
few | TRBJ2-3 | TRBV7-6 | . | CASSFYGRVDKNPDTQYF | TGTGCCAGCAGCTTCTATGGGAGAGTAGATAAGAACCCAGATACGCAGTATTTT
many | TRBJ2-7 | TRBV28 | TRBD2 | CASSLLSGRGEQYF | TGTGCCAGCAGTTTGTTGAGCGGGAGAGGAGAGCAGTACTTC
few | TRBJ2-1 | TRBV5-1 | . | CASSLAGGQSSYNEQFF | TGCGCCAGCAGCTTGGCCGGGGGGCAGAGCTCCTACAATGAGCAGTTCTTC
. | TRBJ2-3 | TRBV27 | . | CASSFEHRDRSTDTQYF | TGTGCCAGCAGTTTTGAGCACCGGGACCGAAGCACAGATACGCAGTATTTT
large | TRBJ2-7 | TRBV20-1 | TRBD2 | CSAAPLAGLTYEQYF | TGCAGTGCAGCCCCTTTAGCGGGACTCACCTACGAGCAGTACTTC
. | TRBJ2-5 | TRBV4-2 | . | CASSQDGTDRQETQYF | TGTGCCAGCAGCCAAGATGGCACAGACCGACAAGAGACCCAGTACTTC
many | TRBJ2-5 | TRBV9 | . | CASSPGGRGPFETQYF | TGTGCCAGCAGCCCAGGGGGTCGGGGGCCGTTCGAGACCCAGTACTTC
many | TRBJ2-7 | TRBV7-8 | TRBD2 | CASSLRTRTSVGEQYF | TGTGCCAGCAGCTTAAGGACCAGGACTAGCGTAGGGGAGCAGTACTTC
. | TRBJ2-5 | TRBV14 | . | CASSHPGRVKYF | TGTGCCAGCAGCCACCCGGGCCGGGTTAAGTACTTC
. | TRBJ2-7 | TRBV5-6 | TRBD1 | CASSREGTGILYEQYF | TGTGCCAGCAGCCGAGAAGGGACAGGGATCCTCTACGAGCAGTACTTC
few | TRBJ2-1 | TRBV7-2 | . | CASSLDVRQTSYNEQFF | TGTGCCAGCAGCTTAGACGTTCGACAAACCTCCTACAATGAGCAGTTCTTC
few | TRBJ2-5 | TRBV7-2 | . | CASSPQTGHEETQYF | TGTGCCAGCAGCCCGCAGACGGGACACGAAGAGACCCAGTACTTC
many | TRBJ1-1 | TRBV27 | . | CASSSYAGRNTEAFF | TGTGCCAGCAGTTCTTATGCGGGACGTAACACTGAAGCTTTCTTT
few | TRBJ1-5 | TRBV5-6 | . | CASSPDSGRGSQPQHF | TGTGCCAGCAGCCCCGACAGTGGTCGAGGGAGTCAGCCCCAGCATTTT
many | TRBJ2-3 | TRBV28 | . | CASSLPFPTNTDTQYF | TGTGCCAGCAGTTTACCCTTTCCGACTAACACAGATACGCAGTATTTT
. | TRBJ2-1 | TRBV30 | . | CAWSPMGLTEQFF | TGTGCCTGGAGTCCTATGGGATTAACTGAGCAGTTCTTC
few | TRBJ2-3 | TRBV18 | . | CASSPGQARDTQYF | TGTGCCAGCTCCCCGGGTCAGGCGAGGGATACGCAGTATTTT
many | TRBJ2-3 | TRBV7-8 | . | CASSLSADQYF | TGTGCCAGCAGCCTCTCTGCGGACCAGTATTTT
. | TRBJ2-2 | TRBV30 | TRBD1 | CAWTARTGHGELFF | TGTGCCTGGACCGCCCGGACAGGGCACGGGGAGCTGTTTTTT
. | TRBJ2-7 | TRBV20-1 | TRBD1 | CSAPRADRGVHEQYF | TGCAGTGCTCCCCGCGCTGACAGGGGTGTACACGAGCAGTACTTC
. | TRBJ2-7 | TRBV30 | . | CAWSSGPSYEQYF | TGTGCCTGGAGTAGCGGACCATCCTACGAGCAGTACTTC
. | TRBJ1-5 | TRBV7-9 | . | CASSLNRVDQPQHF | TGTGCCAGCAGCCTCAATAGGGTTGATCAGCCCCAGCATTTT
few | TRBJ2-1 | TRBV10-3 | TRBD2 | CAIRVAGGPQNEQFF | TGTGCCATCAGAGTAGCGGGAGGGCCTCAGAATGAGCAGTTCTTC
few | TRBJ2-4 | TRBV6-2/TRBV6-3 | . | CASSYSNRPGLFKNIQYF | TGTGCCAGCAGTTACTCGAATCGTCCAGGTCTTTTCAAAAACATTCAGTACTTC
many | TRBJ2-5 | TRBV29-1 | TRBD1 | CSAVGGQGQETQYF | TGCAGCGCAGTGGGGGGACAGGGCCAAGAGACCCAGTACTTC
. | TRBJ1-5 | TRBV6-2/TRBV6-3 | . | CASILGGSDNQPQHF | TGTGCCAGCATCTTGGGAGGGTCGGACAATCAGCCCCAGCATTTT
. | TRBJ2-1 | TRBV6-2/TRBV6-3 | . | CASSLSQPYYNEQFF | TGTGCCAGCAGCCTCTCTCAGCCATACTACAATGAGCAGTTCTTC
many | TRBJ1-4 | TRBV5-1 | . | CASSFQVDEKLFF | TGCGCCAGCAGCTTCCAAGTTGATGAAAAACTGTTTTTT
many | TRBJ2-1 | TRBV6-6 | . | CASSYGLGVTYNEQFF | TGTGCCAGCAGTTACGGGTTAGGGGTCACCTACAATGAGCAGTTCTTC
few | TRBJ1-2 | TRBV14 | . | CASSQDPGRTNYGYTF | TGTGCCAGCAGCCAAGATCCAGGACGGACAAACTATGGCTACACCTTC
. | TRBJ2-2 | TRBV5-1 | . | CASSLTYGTGELFF | TGCGCCAGCAGCTTGACCTATGGCACCGGGGAGCTGTTTTTT
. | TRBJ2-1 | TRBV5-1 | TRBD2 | CASRPGTSAYNEQFF | TGCGCCAGCAGGCCCGGGACTAGCGCATACAATGAGCAGTTCTTC
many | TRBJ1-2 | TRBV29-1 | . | CSVGVGYTF | TGCAGCGTGGGAGTCGGCTACACCTTC
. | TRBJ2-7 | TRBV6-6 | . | CASRTPGTYYEQYF | TGTGCCAGCAGAACCCCCGGGACTTACTACGAGCAGTACTTC
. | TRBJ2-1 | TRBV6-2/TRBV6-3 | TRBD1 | CASSYAGQGRNEQFF | TGTGCCAGCAGTTACGCGGGACAGGGGAGGAATGAGCAGTTCTTC
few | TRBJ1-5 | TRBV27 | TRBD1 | CASSPPPLLLRDREFQPQHF | TGTGCCAGCAGTCCCCCTCCTCTTCTTCTCCGGGACAGGGAGTTCCAGCCCCAGCATTTT
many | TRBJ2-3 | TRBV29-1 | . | CSVAEGTDTQYF | TGCAGCGTTGCAGAGGGAACAGATACGCAGTATTTT
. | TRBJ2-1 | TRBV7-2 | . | CASSGRGLALYNKQFF | TGTGCCAGCAGCGGAAGGGGTTTAGCGCTGTACAATAAGCAGTTCTTC
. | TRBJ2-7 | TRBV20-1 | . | CSARDGAVARNEQYF | TGCAGTGCTAGAGATGGGGCAGTCGCGAGGAACGAGCAGTACTTC
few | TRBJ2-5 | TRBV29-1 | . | CSVEQAGWQETQYF | TGCAGCGTTGAACAGGCGGGGTGGCAAGAGACCCAGTACTTC
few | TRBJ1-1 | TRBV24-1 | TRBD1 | CATSPTGRSTEAFF | TGTGCCACCAGCCCGACAGGGAGGTCCACTGAAGCTTTCTTT
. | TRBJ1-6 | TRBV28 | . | CASTWYNSPLHF | TGTGCCAGCACGTGGTACAATTCACCCCTCCACTTT
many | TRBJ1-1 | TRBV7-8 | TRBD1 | CASSLRNQGAEAFF | TGTGCCAGCAGCTTAAGAAATCAGGGGGCCGAAGCTTTCTTT
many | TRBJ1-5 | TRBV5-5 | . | CASSLNPSEGQPQHF | TGTGCCAGCAGCTTGAATCCTTCTGAGGGTCAGCCCCAGCATTTT
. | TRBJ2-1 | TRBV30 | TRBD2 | CAWSVGSGSANEQFF | TGTGCCTGGAGTGTAGGTAGCGGGAGCGCGAATGAGCAGTTCTTC
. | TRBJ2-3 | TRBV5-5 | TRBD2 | CASSSMAGVGTDTQYF | TGTGCCAGCAGCTCCATGGCGGGAGTGGGCACAGATACGCAGTATTTT
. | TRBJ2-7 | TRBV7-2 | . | CASSLITGLSYEQYF | TGTGCCAGCAGCTTAATAACAGGCCTCTCCTACGAGCAGTACTTC
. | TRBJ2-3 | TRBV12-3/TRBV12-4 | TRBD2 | CASKVGRSTDTQYF | TGTGCCAGCAAAGTCGGGAGGAGCACAGATACGCAGTATTTT
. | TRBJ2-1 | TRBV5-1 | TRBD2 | CASSEGLAGVEQFF | TGCGCCAGCAGCGAGGGACTAGCGGGAGTTGAGCAGTTCTTC
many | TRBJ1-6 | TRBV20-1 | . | CSADYLDGTPLHF | TGCAGTGCCGACTACCTGGACGGGACACCCCTCCACTTT
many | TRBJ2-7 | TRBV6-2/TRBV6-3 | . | CASSQATEQYF | TGTGCCAGCAGTCAAGCTACCGAGCAGTACTTC